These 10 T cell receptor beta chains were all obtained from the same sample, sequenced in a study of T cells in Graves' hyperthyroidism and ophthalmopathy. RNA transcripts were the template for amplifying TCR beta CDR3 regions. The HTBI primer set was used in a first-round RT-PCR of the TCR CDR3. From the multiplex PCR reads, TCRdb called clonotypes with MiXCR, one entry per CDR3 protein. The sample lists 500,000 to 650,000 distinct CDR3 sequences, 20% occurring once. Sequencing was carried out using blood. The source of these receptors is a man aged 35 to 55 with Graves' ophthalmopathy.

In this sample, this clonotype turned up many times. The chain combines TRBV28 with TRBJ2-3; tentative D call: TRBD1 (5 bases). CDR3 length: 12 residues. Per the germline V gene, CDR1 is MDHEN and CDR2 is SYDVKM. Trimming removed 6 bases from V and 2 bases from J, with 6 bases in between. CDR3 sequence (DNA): TGTGCCAGCAGAGGGGACACAGATACGCAGTATTTT. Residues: CASRGDTDTQYF. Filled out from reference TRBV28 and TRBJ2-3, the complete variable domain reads DVKVTQSSRYLVKRTGEKVFLECVQDMDHENMFWYRQDPGLGLRLIYFSYDVKMKEKGDIPEGYSVSREKKERFSLILESASTNQTSMYLCASRGDTDTQYFGPGTRLTVL.

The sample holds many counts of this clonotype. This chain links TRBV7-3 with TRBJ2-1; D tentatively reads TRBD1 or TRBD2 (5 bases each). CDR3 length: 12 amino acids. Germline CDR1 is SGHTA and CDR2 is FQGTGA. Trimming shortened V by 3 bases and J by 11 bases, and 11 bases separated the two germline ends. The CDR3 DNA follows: TGTGCCAGCAGCTTTAGCGAGGGGAAGCAGTTCTTC. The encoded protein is CASSFSEGKQFF. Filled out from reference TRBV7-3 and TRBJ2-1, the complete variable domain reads GAGVSQTPSNKVTEKGKYVELRCDPISGHTALYWYRQSLGQGPEFLIYFQGTGAADDSGLPNDRFFAVRPEGSVSTLKIQRTERGDSAVYLCASSFSEGKQFFGPGTRLTVL.

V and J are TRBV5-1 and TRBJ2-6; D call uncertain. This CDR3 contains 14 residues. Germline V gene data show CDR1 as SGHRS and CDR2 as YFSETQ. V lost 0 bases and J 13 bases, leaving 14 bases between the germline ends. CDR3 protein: CASSLEAASKVLTF. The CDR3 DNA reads TGCGCCAGCAGCTTGGAAGCAGCGTCTAAGGTCCTGACTTTC.

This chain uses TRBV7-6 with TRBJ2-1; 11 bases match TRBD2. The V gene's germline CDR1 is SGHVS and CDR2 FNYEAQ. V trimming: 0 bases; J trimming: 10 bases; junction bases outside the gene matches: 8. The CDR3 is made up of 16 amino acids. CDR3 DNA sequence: TGTGCCAGCAGCTTAGCTGATAGCGGGGGGGCAAGGGAGCAGTTCTTC. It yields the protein CASSLADSGGAREQFF.

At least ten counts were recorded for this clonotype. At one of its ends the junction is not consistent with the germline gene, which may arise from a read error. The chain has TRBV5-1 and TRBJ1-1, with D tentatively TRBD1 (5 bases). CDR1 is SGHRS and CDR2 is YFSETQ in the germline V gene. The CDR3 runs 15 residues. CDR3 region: CASSLGGRMNTEAFF. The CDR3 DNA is TGTGCCAGCAGTTTGGGGGGACGGATGAACACTGAAGCTTTCTTT.

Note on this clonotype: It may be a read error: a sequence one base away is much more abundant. CDR3 in amino acids: CAWSHSGNIQETQYF. The CDR3 DNA sequence: TGTGCCTGGAGTCATAGCGGGAACATCCAAGAGACCCAGTACTTC. The chain employs TRBV30 and TRBJ2-5; 8 nucleotides line up with TRBD2. Germline lookup yields CDR1 GTSNPN and CDR2 SVGIG (reference sequence). The J segment lost 1 base and the V segment lost 2 bases, leaving 6 bases of the junction unmatched. The CDR3 totals 15 residues.

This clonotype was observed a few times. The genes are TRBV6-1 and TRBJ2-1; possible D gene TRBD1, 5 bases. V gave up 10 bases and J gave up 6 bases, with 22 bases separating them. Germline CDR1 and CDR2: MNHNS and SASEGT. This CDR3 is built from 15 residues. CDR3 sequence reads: CATLQAPPTFNEQFF. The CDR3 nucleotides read TGTGCCACACTACAGGCCCCCCCTACCTTCAATGAGCAGTTCTTC.

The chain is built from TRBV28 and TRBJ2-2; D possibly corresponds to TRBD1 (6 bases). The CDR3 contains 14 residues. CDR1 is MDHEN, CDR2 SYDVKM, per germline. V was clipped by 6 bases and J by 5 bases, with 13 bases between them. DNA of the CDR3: TGTGCCAGCAGGTCCGGACAGTTAACCGGGGAGCTGTTTTTT. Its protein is CASRSGQLTGELFF.

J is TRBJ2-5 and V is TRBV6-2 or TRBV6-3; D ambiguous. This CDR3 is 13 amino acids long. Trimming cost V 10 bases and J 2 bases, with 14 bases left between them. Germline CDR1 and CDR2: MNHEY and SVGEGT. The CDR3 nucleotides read TGTGCCACCCGCCCCCCCGGGCAAGAGACCCAGTACTTC. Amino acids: CATRPPGQETQYF.

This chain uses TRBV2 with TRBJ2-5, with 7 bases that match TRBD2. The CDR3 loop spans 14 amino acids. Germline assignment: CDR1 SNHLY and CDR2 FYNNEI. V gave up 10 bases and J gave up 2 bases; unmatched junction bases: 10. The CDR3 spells CAIISPGLQETQYF. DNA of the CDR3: TGTGCCATCATTAGCCCGGGACTACAAGAGACCCAGTACTTC.